This T cell receptor (beta chain) originates from a study of cytomegalovirus exposure and HLA in healthy donors. Across the whole study: Earlier work reported 117 million unique TCR beta sequences from 180 million or so T cells. Tens of millions of unique TCRs from HLA-typed donors were held in an early release of data. Study-level findings and limits: A missense variant in DCLRE1C was later tied to TCR beta V- and J-gene trimming. Owing to their indistinguishability, certain V segments, notably TRBV6-2 and TRBV6-3, were excluded.

Primers included in the PCR were 60 Vbeta and 13 Jbeta primers. Only in-frame clones appear in the TCRdb table, and some are missing; sequencing was by immunoSEQ multiplex PCR. The sample lists 90,000 to 120,000 clones, 65% to 90% seen once, with more than 0.95% in the top ten. Germline V lookup: CDR1 SGHTA, CDR2 FQGNSA. The CDR3 is 17 amino acids. Trimming cost V 6 bases and J 1 base, with 21 bases left between them. Concerning this clone itself: Antigen unknown.

This TCR came from a woman younger than 35 in good health and CMV-seronegative. This rearrangement joins TRBV7-2 to TRBJ1-1; perhaps TRBD1 as D (6 bases). Sequencing was carried out using PBMCs. CDR3 DNA sequence: TGTGCCAGCAGACAGGAGGGAGGGGGTTGGGCGAACACTGAAGCTTTCTTT. Its translation is CASRQEGGGWANTEAFF.